These T cell receptor beta chains were read from a single sample in a study of CD8 T cells in Susac syndrome. TCRdb fed the immunoSEQ multiplex PCR reads into MiXCR, producing one record per CDR3 protein. This sample has about 200,000 distinct CDR3 sequences, with about 91% found just once. Input material: CD4+ T cells from PBMCs. These receptors all stem from a human donor with Susac syndrome. Each CDR3 is given with its conserved first and last residue. The order of the fields is J gene, clone size, D gene, V gene, CDR3 length, CDR3 DNA, CDR3 protein. A D gene is named only where the DNA matches it firmly. Not every row has a clone size; where given, it reads once, few, many or a size class.

TRBJ2-7 | NA | TRBD2 | TRBV20-1 | 13 | TGCAGTGTAGGGACTAGCGGGGTTTACGAGCAGTACTTC | CSVGTSGVYEQYF
TRBJ1-2 | few | NA | TRBV24-1 | 12 | TGTGCCACCAGTGAGTCCACCGGGGGCTACACCTTC | CATSESTGGYTF
TRBJ1-1 | NA | NA | TRBV6-5 | 17 | TGTGCCAGCAGTTACTCGTCATCGAGGGGGTTAAGGACTGAAGCTTTCTTT | CASSYSSSRGLRTEAFF
TRBJ2-5 | NA | NA | TRBV20-1 | 12 | TGCAGTGCTAGTGAAAATCAAGAGACCCAGTACTTC | CSASENQETQYF
TRBJ1-1 | NA | TRBD1 | TRBV2 | 14 | TGTGCCAGCTTTGACCGGGGACAGGAGACTGAAGCTTTCTTT | CASFDRGQETEAFF
TRBJ1-2 | NA | TRBD1 | TRBV12-3/TRBV12-4 | 11 | TGTGCCAGCAGTCTGGGACAGGGGGTTTCATTC | CASSLGQGVSF
TRBJ2-4 | once | TRBD2 | TRBV24-1 | 15 | TGTGCCACCAGCGGAGGCAGGGGGTCGACTAGCGGGAAGTACTTC | CATSGGRGSTSGKYF
TRBJ2-7 | once | TRBD2 | TRBV6-6 | 16 | TGTGCCAGCCAGCGTAACCCTAGCGGGAGTGTGTACGAGCAGTACTTC | CASQRNPSGSVYEQYF
TRBJ2-1 | NA | NA | TRBV5-1 | 17 | TGCGCCAGCACCCTGGGGACTTCCTTCCCATCCTACAATGAGCAGTTCTTC | CASTLGTSFPSYNEQFF
TRBJ1-4 | NA | TRBD1 | TRBV3-1 | 15 | TGTGCCAGCAGTGGGACAGGGGGCGCCGGTGAAAAACTGTTTTTT | CASSGTGGAGEKLFF
TRBJ1-5 | NA | NA | TRBV19 | 16 | TGTGCCAGTAGGGTCCGGATCACGGGAGGCAATCAGCCCCAGCATTTT | CASRVRITGGNQPQHF
TRBJ2-1 | NA | TRBD2 | TRBV4-1 | 17 | TGCGCCAGCAGCCCCCAACGGGGGGGGATGGCCCGCAATGAGCAGTTCTTC | CASSPQRGGMARNEQFF
TRBJ2-7 | NA | TRBD2 | TRBV6-1 | 13 | TGTGCCAGCACGGGGACTAGCGCACCCGAGCAGTACTTC | CASTGTSAPEQYF
TRBJ2-2 | NA | TRBD2 | TRBV7-2 | 18 | TGTGCCAGCAGCCAGACTAGCGGGACTAGAGGTGGCACCGGGGAGCTGTTTTTT | CASSQTSGTRGGTGELFF
TRBJ1-1 | NA | NA | TRBV30 | 12 | TGTGCCTGGAGTGTAAATACCTCTGAAGCTTTCTTT | CAWSVNTSEAFF